This T cell receptor (beta chain) was found in a study of blood T cells in healthy people across ages. Note on this clonotype: The target antigen is unknown.

Study-wide results and limits: Versus aged donors, long-lived donors had higher diversity and more naive CD4+ cells. A roughly linear fall in TCR beta diversity per million T cells was seen with increasing age. CMV status of donors was unknown, possibly confounding expanded clonotype changes.

The second PCR ran roughly 6 to 12 cycles with a sample-barcoded 5' primer and J-beta primers. Each CDR3 protein gets one entry after TCRdb re-called the 5' RACE reads with MiXCR. Of about 1.5 million distinct CDR3 sequences in the sample, less than 45% were seen once. The ends lost 1 base at V and 11 bases at J; junction bases unmatched: 15. This CDR3 has 17 amino acids. Per the germline V gene, CDR1 is MDHEN and CDR2 is SYDVKM. Collection of 9.5 to 10 milliliters of peripheral blood was performed for each donor. This clonotype was sampled from a woman between 18 and 29 years old in good health. What was sequenced was blood. The genes are TRBV28 and TRBJ2-5; 11 nucleotides agree with TRBD2. This CDR3 is CASSLLVLAGVGGEQYF. CDR3 bases: TGTGCCAGCAGTTTATTGGTACTAGCGGGGGTTGGAGGGGAGCAGTACTTC.